The clone carrying this T cell receptor (beta chain) was seen a handful of times. TCRdb re-derived calls from the 5' RACE reads in MiXCR, one entry per CDR3 protein. The data contain approximately 260,000 distinct CDR3 sequences, over 11% of them seen just once; the ten biggest clones take up approximately 8.2%. Each donor (without exception) was a healthy Caucasian. V lost 4 bases, J lost 7 bases, and 16 bases lay in between. The CDR3 runs to 14 residues. These data belong to a study of identical twins. The origin of this receptor is a woman aged 18-29 years in good health. The source material was memory (CD45RO+) T cells sorted from blood. V gene TRBV12-3 or TRBV12-4 combines with J gene TRBJ1-1, with D perhaps matching TRBD1 (6 bases). The CDR3 DNA reads as TGTGCCAGCAGTTCCCAAAGGGGGTTGGGTGAAGCTTTCTTT. It is translated as CASSSQRGLGEAFF.